One sample yielded the 27 T cell receptor beta chains listed below, sequenced in a study of T cells in localized non-small cell lung cancer. Clones were sequenced by immunoSEQ multiplex PCR, and TCRdb holds only the in-frame ones, with some missing. Found here are some 5,800 clones, under 30% of them singletons; the top ten hold about 8.8%. Here the sequenced sample was lung tumor tissue, taken before any cancer treatment. The source is a female donor over 55 with stage I lung adenocarcinoma.

This clone has just a few counts. V usage is TRBV6-8 and J usage is TRBJ2-1; weak D call: TRBD2 (6 bases). The length of the CDR3 is 12 residues. V gave up 2 bases and J gave up 8 bases, with 7 bases separating them. Germline V CDR1 and CDR2: MNHGY, SAAAGT. CDR3 nucleotides: TGTGCCAGCAGTTACAGCGGGTATGAGCAGTTCTTC. Protein sequence: CASSYSGYEQFF.

This clone was detected a few times. This chain links TRBV5-1 with TRBJ2-3, with TRBD2 as a possible D gene (6 bases). V lost 6 bases, J lost 2 bases, and 13 bases lay in between. CDR3 length: 14 amino acids. Germline V gives CDR1 SGHRS, CDR2 YFSETQ. CDR3 sequence (DNA): TGCGCCAGCAACCCGGGGGATTACACAGATACGCAGTATTTT. Protein sequence: CASNPGDYTDTQYF.

This clone was picked up a small number of times. The rearrangement joins TRBV30 to TRBJ2-6; the D call may be TRBD1 or TRBD2 (6 bases each). The CDR3 extends over 12 amino acids. The ends were cut back, 2 bases at V and 13 bases at J, with 12 bases in the middle. CDR1 GTSNPN and CDR2 SVGIG come from the germline V gene (reference sequence). CDR3 sequence reads: CAWSSTGGVLTF. CDR3 sequence (DNA): TGTGCCTGGAGTTCGACAGGAGGGGTCCTGACTTTC. Complete variable domain (other parts from reference TRBV30 and TRBJ2-6): SQTIHQWPATLVQPVGSPLSLECTVEGTSNPNLYWYRQAAGRGLQLLFYSVGIGQISSEVPQNLSASRPQDRQFILSSKKLLLSDSGFYLCAWSSTGGVLTFGAGSRLTVL.

This clone was counted between two and nine times. CDR3 amino acids: CASSVSGASGANVLTF. The CDR3 nucleotides read TGTGCCAGCAGTGTTTCAGGGGCCTCTGGGGCCAACGTCCTGACTTTC. The chain uses TRBV6-8 and TRBJ2-6; a weak D match, TRBD1 (6 bases). Germline loops: CDR1 MNHGY, CDR2 SAAAGT. Deletions cut 5 bases from V and 0 bases from J, with 11 bases between. CDR3 length: 16 residues.

This chain connects TRBV28 to TRBJ1-2, with D uncertain. Germline V CDR1 and CDR2: MDHEN, SYDVKM. The CDR3 is made up of 16 amino acids. The V end lost 2 bases, the J end lost 5 bases, and 18 bases lay between the germline ends. The CDR3 reads CASSLVYSLSSYGYTF. The CDR3 DNA reads TGTGCCAGCAGTTTAGTATATTCATTAAGCTCGTATGGCTACACCTTC.

The chain recombines TRBV14 with TRBJ2-3; 9 nucleotides agree with TRBD2. The CDR3 consists of 17 residues. CDR1 and CDR2 (germline): SGHDN, FVKESK. V was clipped by 1 base and J by 5 bases; unmatched bases: 10. The CDR3 sequence is CASSQADSSGIQDTQYF. The CDR3 DNA is TGTGCCAGCAGCCAAGCCGATTCTAGCGGGATCCAAGATACGCAGTATTTT.

This clone is medium-sized in the sample. Written as DNA, the CDR3 is TGTGCCAGTTCTACGTCCGGGTTTAATGAAAAACTGTTTTTT. Residues: CASSTSGFNEKLFF. This chain connects TRBV28 to TRBJ1-4; D gene uncertain. This CDR3 contains 14 residues. Germline V gene lookup returns CDR1 MDHEN and CDR2 SYDVKM. V was clipped by 9 bases and J by 4 bases, with 15 bases between them.

The chain couples TRBV11-3 to TRBJ2-3; D is perhaps TRBD2 (5 bases). This CDR3 spans 16 amino acids. Germline lookup yields CDR1 SGHNT and CDR2 YENEEA. Deletions cut 3 bases from V and 0 bases from J, with 13 bases between. The CDR3 region has the DNA TGTGCCAGCAGCTTGTGGCTAGCACAAAGCACAGATACGCAGTATTTT. Its translation is CASSLWLAQSTDTQYF.

This clone is labeled as medium-sized (0.01 to 0.1%). This chain connects TRBV6-8 to TRBJ1-1; 7 bases fit TRBD1. The CDR3 contains 13 residues. Germline assignment: CDR1 MNHGY and CDR2 SAAAGT. Losses at the gene ends were 5 bases for V and 1 base for J; bases not matched to a gene: 1. The CDR3 DNA sequence: TGTGCCAGCAGTGGGGACAGGAACACTGAAGCTTTCTTT. This gives the protein CASSGDRNTEAFF.

The chain links TRBV11-3 to TRBJ2-1; either TRBD1 or TRBD2 may supply D (6 bases each). With 5 bases removed from V and 5 bases from J, the gap between germline ends came to 13 bases. Germline assignment: CDR1 SGHNT and CDR2 YENEEA. The CDR3 consists of 14 residues. The DNA of the CDR3 is TGTGCCAGCAGCCGACTAGGGGGTAACAATGAGCAGTTCTTC. It yields the protein CASSRLGGNNEQFF.

This clone is labeled as medium-sized. The chain couples TRBV6-8 to TRBJ2-7, with unresolved D. The CDR3 covers 14 residues. The ends were cut back, 2 bases at V and 5 bases at J, with 13 bases in the middle. Germline CDR1 and CDR2: MNHGY and SAAAGT. The CDR3 region has the DNA TGTGCCAGCAGTTACAGCCGGGCCCCCGACGAGCAGTACTTC. The encoded protein is CASSYSRAPDEQYF.

This clone has only a few counts. The chain links TRBV11-3 to TRBJ2-3; a weak D match, TRBD2 (6 bases). The CDR3 covers 15 residues. Germline CDR1 reads SGHNT; CDR2 reads YENEEA. V was pared by 1 base and J by 5 bases, with 13 bases between. CDR3 loop: CASSLGGTGGDTQYF. The CDR3 DNA sequence: TGTGCCAGCAGCTTAGGGGGGACCGGGGGAGATACGCAGTATTTT.

The rearrangement uses TRBV19 and TRBJ2-2; tentative D call: TRBD2 (6 bases). This CDR3 contains 16 residues. Germline CDR1 LNHDA, CDR2 SQIVND (reference sequence). The V end was cut by 6 bases, the J end by 1 base, with 15 bases between. The CDR3 nucleotides are TGTGCCAGTAGCCCGTACACGGGAGTGAACACCGGGGAGCTGTTTTTT. Its protein is CASSPYTGVNTGELFF.

This clone has ten or more counts. The chain joins TRBV7-5 to TRBJ2-5; the table's D gene call, TRBD2, was not cross checked with the DNA. TRBV7-5 counts as a pseudogene. The CDR3 runs to 15 residues. Here the CDR3 reads CASSLGGSGQETQYF. The CDR3 nucleotides are TGTGCCAGCAGCTTAGGGGGTAGCGGTCAAGAGACCCAGTACTTC.

The chain uses TRBV5-1 and TRBJ2-5; 8 nucleotides align to TRBD2. The V segment lost 4 bases and the J segment 3 bases; nucleotides outside the gene matches: 8. CDR3 size: 15 residues. Per the germline V gene, CDR1 is SGHRS and CDR2 is YFSETQ. CDR3 in amino acids: CASSRGPTSEETQYF. In DNA, the CDR3 is TGCGCCAGCAGCCGGGGGCCGACTAGCGAAGAGACCCAGTACTTC.

The rearrangement links TRBV11-3 to TRBJ2-1; possibly TRBD1 or TRBD2 for D (5 bases each). The CDR3 loop spans 14 amino acids. V was pared by 1 base and J by 12 bases, with 16 bases between. Germline assignment: CDR1 SGHNT and CDR2 YENEEA. The DNA for the CDR3 is TGTGCCAGCAGCTTAGGGGGGACGGACCAAGGGCAGTTCTTC. Protein sequence: CASSLGGTDQGQFF.

This clone has ten or more counts. V usage is TRBV10-3 and J usage is TRBJ2-6; the D gene is possibly TRBD2 (6 bases). The CDR3 has 18 amino acids. Per germline, CDR1 ENHRY and CDR2 SYGVKD. V gave up 0 bases and J gave up 2 bases, with 14 bases separating them. The CDR3: CAISESLLAVPGANVLTF. CDR3 nucleotides: TGTGCCATCAGTGAGTCGTTATTAGCGGTCCCTGGGGCCAACGTCCTGACTTTC.

The V gene is TRBV15, the J gene TRBJ1-2; possibly TRBD1 for D (6 bases). Trimming left V 0 bases short and J 4 bases short, with 9 bases between. Germline V gives CDR1 LNHNV, CDR2 YYDKDF (reference sequence). This CDR3 has 14 residues. Written as DNA, the CDR3 is TGTGCCACCAGCAGAGAGGACAGCCTCTATGGCTACACCTTC. Residues: CATSREDSLYGYTF. Full variable domain (missing parts from reference TRBV15 and TRBJ1-2): DAMVIQNPRYQVTQFGKPVTLSCSQTLNHNVMYWYQQKSSQAPKLLFHYYDKDFNNEADTPDNFQSRRPNTSFCFLDIRSPGLGDTAMYLCATSREDSLYGYTFGSGTRLTVV.

The chain joins TRBV6-8 to TRBJ1-2; TRBD1 might be the D (6 bases). Germline V gene data show CDR1 as MNHGY and CDR2 as SAAAGT. Trimming removed 3 bases from V and 3 bases from J, with 14 bases in between. This CDR3 is 15 amino acids long. CDR3 loop: CASSYSPQGDYGYTF. Written as DNA, the CDR3 is TGTGCCAGCAGTTATTCTCCACAGGGAGACTATGGCTACACCTTC.

The DNA of the CDR3 is TGTGCCAGCAGCTACGGGACTAGCGGGAGGAAGTACTTC. Protein product: CASSYGTSGRKYF. The chain uses TRBV14 and TRBJ2-7, with 15 bases lining up with TRBD2. With V trimmed by 5 bases and J by 11 bases, 4 bases remained unmatched. Germline CDR1 reads SGHDN; CDR2 reads FVKESK. This CDR3 is 13 amino acids long.

This chain joins TRBV9 and TRBJ1-1; D is possibly TRBD1 (6 bases). V lost 0 bases and J lost 0, with 9 bases in between. The CDR3 spans 15 residues. Germline CDR1 is SGDLS and CDR2 is YYNGEE. CDR3 sequence: CASSVGGQLNTEAFF. In nucleotides, the CDR3 is TGTGCCAGCAGCGTAGGGGGGCAGCTGAACACTGAAGCTTTCTTT.

The rearrangement uses TRBV6-8 and TRBJ2-7; tentative D call: TRBD1 (6 bases). This CDR3 is built from 12 residues. The V gene's germline CDR1 is MNHGY and CDR2 SAAAGT. Trimming took 8 bases from V and 2 from J, leaving 10 bases between them. CDR3 nucleotide sequence: TGTGCCAGCCTCGGACAGCCCTACGAGCAGTACTTC. Translated, it gives CASLGQPYEQYF.

This chain uses TRBV19 with TRBJ1-4, with TRBD1 as a possible D gene (5 bases). The V end lost 7 bases, the J end lost 6 bases, and 27 bases lay between the germline ends. CDR3 length: 18 amino acids. In germline, CDR1 is LNHDA, CDR2 SQIVND (reference sequence). The CDR3 region is CASTLSPSGSEGYEKLFF. DNA for the CDR3: TGTGCCAGTACCCTTAGCCCCTCAGGGTCAGAGGGTTATGAAAAACTGTTTTTT.

By its share, this clone is medium-sized (0.01 to 0.1%). This CDR3 is CASGLPGTGWNRTEAFF. In DNA, the CDR3 is TGTGCTAGTGGTTTGCCCGGGACAGGGTGGAACAGGACTGAAGCTTTCTTT. The genes are TRBV12-5 and TRBJ1-1; TRBD1 matches at 9 bases. The CDR3 covers 17 residues. Germline values: CDR1 LGHNT, CDR2 FRNRAP. J was trimmed by 5 bases and V by 2 bases; bases with no gene match: 12.

In its sample, this clone is medium-sized. The genes are TRBV11-3 and TRBJ2-3; TRBD2 matches at 10 bases. CDR3 length: 17 residues. J was trimmed by 1 base and V by 1 base; bases with no gene match: 5. Germline CDR1 reads SGHNT; CDR2 reads YENEEA. CDR3 nucleotide sequence: TGTGCCAGCAGCTTAGGCGCTGGGACTAGCGGCACAGATACGCAGTATTTT. This gives the protein CASSLGAGTSGTDTQYF.

Many counts were recorded for this clone. J is TRBJ2-3 and V is TRBV11-3; maybe TRBD1 (5 bases). The CDR3 length is 14 residues. V lost 4 bases to trimming and J lost 4 bases, with 12 bases between them. Germline V gene sequence: CDR1 SGHNT, CDR2 YENEEA. Here the CDR3 DNA reads TGTGCCAGCAGCTCCGGACAAGGCGCAGATACGCAGTATTTT. Translated, it gives CASSSGQGADTQYF.

The chain employs TRBV11-3 and TRBJ1-5; 9 positions match TRBD1. Germline V gene lookup returns CDR1 SGHNT and CDR2 YENEEA. This CDR3 spans 16 amino acids. V dropped 5 bases and J dropped 2; count of bases not matched to a gene: 7. DNA of the CDR3: TGTGCCAGCAGCCTGGGACAGGGTGAGGGCAATCAGCCCCAGCATTTT. Amino acids: CASSLGQGEGNQPQHF.